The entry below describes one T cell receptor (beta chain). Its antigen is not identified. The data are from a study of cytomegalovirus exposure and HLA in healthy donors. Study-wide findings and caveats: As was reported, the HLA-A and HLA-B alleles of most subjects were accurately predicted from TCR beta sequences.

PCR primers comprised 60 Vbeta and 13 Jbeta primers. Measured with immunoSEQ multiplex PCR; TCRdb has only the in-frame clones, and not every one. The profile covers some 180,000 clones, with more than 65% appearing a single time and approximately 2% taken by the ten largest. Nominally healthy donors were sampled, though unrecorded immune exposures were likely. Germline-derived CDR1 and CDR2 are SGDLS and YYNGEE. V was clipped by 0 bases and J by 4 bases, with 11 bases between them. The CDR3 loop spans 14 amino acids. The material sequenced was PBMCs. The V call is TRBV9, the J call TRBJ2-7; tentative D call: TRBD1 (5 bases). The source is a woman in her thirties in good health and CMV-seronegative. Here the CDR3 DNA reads TGTGCCAGCAGCGTAGAGGGCAGGGAATACGAGCAGTACTTC. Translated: CASSVEGREYEQYF. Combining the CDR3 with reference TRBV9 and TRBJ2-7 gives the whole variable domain DSGVTQTPKHLITATGQRVTLRCSPRSGDLSVYWYQQSLDQGLQFLIQYYNGEERAKGNILERFSAQQFPDLHSELNLSSLELGDSALYFCASSVEGREYEQYFGPGTRLTVT.